These 6 T cell receptor beta chains originate from one sample sequenced in a study of cytomegalovirus exposure and HLA in healthy donors. With 60 Vbeta and 13 Jbeta primers, the PCR was carried out. The repertoire was sequenced with immunoSEQ multiplex PCR; TCRdb's copy has only in-frame clones and lacks some. Of around 150,000 clones listed, roughly 88% are singletons. Material: PBMCs. Every receptor here comes from a man aged 50 to 59 in good health and CMV-seropositive.

The rearrangement uses TRBV18 and TRBJ1-1, with D unclear. Germline CDR1 is KGHSH and CDR2 is LQKENI. V was shortened by 0 bases and J by 8 bases, with 13 bases between the two germline ends. This CDR3 is built from 14 residues. This CDR3 is CASSPPESGTEAFF. CDR3 sequence (DNA): TGTGCCAGCTCACCACCGGAATCAGGAACGGAAGCTTTCTTT.

This chain links TRBV11-2 with TRBJ2-7; tentatively, D is TRBD1 (5 bases). Germline V gene lookup returns CDR1 SGHAT and CDR2 FQNNGV. The length of the CDR3 is 11 residues. Trimming took off 4 bases at V and 9 bases at J, with 10 bases between the two ends. The CDR3 region is CASSSGRGQYV. The CDR3 DNA reads as TGTGCCAGCAGCTCAGGAAGGGGGCAGTACGTC.

The rearrangement joins TRBV10-3 to TRBJ2-7; D might be TRBD1 (6 bases). CDR3 length: 12 residues. The germline V gene has CDR1 ENHRY and CDR2 SYGVKD. Between the trimmed V and J ends, which lost 8 bases and 4 bases, there was a span of 12 bases. The CDR3 spells CAIGLQGYEQYF. For the CDR3, the DNA is TGTGCCATCGGCCTACAGGGTTACGAGCAGTACTTC.

The rearrangement uses TRBV5-6 and TRBJ2-6; D is unresolved. In germline, CDR1 is SGHDT, CDR2 YYEEEE. The CDR3 has 14 residues. Trimming pared 2 bases from V and 0 bases from J, leaving 3 bases between. The CDR3: CASSFGSGANVLTF. In nucleotides, the CDR3 is TGTGCCAGCAGCTTCGGCTCTGGGGCCAACGTCCTGACTTTC. The whole variable domain, remainder taken from reference TRBV5-6 and TRBJ2-6, is DAGVTQSPTHLIKTRGQQVTLRCSPKSGHDTVSWYQQALGQGPQFIFQYYEEEERQRGNFPDRFSGHQFPNYSSELNVNALLLGDSALYLCASSFGSGANVLTFGAGSRLTVL.

The J gene is TRBJ1-3, the V gene TRBV19; 7 bases align to TRBD1. The germline V gene has CDR1 LNHDA and CDR2 SQIVND (reference sequence). This CDR3 comprises 15 residues. The V and J ends lost 4 bases and 1 base, in that order; junction bases with no gene match: 4. CDR3 sequence (DNA): TGTGCCAGTAGTAGGGGGACAGCATCTGGAAACACCATATATTTT. Residues: CASSRGTASGNTIYF.

In its sample, this clone was seen once. This chain joins TRBV28 and TRBJ2-1; TRBD2 matches at 10 bases. The junction had 7 bases not matched to a gene; V was cut back by 9 bases and J by 8 bases. This CDR3 has 13 amino acids. Germline V gives CDR1 MDHEN, CDR2 SYDVKM. CDR3 residues: CASRSGGGDEQFF. The DNA for the CDR3 is TGTGCCAGTAGGAGCGGGGGGGGCGATGAGCAGTTCTTC.